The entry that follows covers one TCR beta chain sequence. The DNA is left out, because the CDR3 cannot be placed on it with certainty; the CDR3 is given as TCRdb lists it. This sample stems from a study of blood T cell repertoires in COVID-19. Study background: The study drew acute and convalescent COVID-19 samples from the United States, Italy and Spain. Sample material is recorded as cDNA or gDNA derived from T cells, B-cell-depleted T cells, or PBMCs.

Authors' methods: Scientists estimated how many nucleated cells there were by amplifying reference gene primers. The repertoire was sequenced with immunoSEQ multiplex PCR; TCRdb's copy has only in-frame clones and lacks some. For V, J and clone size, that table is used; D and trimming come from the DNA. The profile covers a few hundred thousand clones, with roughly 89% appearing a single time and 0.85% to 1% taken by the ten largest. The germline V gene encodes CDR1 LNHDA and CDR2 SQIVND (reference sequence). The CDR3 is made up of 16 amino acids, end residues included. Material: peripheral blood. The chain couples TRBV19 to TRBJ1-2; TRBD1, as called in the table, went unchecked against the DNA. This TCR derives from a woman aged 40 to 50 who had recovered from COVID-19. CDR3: CASTSVTGGIRNGYTF.